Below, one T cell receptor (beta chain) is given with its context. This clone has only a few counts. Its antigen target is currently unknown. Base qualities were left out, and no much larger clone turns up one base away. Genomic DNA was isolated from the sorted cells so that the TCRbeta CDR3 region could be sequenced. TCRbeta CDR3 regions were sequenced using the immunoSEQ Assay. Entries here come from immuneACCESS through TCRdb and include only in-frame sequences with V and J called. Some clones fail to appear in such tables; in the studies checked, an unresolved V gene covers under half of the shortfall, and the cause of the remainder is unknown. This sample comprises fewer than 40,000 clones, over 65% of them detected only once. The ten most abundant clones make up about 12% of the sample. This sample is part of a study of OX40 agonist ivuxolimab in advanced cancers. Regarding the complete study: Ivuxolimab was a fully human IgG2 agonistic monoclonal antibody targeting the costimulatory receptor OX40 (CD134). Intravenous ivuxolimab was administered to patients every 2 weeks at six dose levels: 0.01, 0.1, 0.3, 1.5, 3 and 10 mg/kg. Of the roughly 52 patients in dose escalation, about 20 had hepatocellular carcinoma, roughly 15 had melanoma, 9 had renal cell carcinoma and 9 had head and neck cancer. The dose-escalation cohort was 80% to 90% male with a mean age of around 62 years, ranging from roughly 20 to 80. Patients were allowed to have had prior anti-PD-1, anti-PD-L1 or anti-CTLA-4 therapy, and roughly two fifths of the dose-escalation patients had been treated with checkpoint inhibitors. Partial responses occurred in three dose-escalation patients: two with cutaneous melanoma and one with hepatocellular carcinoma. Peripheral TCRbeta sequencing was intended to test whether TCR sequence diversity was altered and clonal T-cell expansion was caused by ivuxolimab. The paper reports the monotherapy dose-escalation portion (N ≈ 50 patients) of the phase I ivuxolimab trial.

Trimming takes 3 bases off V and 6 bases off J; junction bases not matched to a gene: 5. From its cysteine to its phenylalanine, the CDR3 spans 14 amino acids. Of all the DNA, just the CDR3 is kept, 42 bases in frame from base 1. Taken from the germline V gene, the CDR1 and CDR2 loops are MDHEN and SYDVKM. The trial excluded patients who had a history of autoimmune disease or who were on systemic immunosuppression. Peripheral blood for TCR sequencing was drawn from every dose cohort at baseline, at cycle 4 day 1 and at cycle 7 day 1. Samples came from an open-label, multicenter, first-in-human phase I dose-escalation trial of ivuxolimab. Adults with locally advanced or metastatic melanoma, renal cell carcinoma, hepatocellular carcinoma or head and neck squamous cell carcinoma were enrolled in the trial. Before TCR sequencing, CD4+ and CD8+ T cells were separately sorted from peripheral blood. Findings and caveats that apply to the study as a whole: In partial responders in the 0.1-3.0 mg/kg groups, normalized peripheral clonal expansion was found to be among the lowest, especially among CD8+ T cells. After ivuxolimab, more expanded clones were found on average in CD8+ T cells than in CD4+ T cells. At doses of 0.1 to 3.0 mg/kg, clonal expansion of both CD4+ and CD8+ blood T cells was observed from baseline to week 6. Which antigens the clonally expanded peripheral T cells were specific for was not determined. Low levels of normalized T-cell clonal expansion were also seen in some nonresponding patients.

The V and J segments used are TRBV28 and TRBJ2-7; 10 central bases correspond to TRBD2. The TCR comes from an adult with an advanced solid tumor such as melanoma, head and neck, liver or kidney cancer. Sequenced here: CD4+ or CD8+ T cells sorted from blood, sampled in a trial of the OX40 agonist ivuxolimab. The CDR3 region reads CASSLPSGRVEQYF. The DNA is TGTGCCAGCAGTTTGCCTAGCGGGAGAGTCGAGCAGTACTTC.